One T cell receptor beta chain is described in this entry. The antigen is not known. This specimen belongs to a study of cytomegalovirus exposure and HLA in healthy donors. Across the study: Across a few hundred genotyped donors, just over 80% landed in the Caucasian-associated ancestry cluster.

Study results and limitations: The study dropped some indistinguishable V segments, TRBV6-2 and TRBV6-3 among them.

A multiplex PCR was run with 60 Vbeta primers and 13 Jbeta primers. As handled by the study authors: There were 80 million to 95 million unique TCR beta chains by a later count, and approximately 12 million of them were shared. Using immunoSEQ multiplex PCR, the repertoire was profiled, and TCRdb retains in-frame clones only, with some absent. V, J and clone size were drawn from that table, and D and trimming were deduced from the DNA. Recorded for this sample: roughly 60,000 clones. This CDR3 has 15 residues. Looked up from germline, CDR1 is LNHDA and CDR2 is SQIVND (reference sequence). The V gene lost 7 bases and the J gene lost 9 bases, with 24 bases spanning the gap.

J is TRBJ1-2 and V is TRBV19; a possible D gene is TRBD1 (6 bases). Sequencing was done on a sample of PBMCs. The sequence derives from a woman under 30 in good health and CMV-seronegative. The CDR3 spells CASNEQGGFPGSYTF. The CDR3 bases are TGTGCCAGTAATGAACAGGGAGGGTTCCCGGGGAGCTACACCTTC.